A selection of T cell receptor beta chains follows, all from one sample in a study of a mutant IDH1 vaccine in newly diagnosed glioma. Their antigens remain unidentified. Profiling relied on immunoSEQ multiplex PCR, and the TCRdb table lists in-frame clones only, not all of them. The data contain tens of thousands of clones, about 89% of them singletons. Material: PBMCs, obtained from a glioma patient whose treatment included an IDH1 peptide vaccine. These receptor sequences come from a man between 40 and 49 years old with glioma. Both conserved end residues are part of each CDR3. A D gene is named only where the DNA matches it firmly. For some rows the clone size is stated as once, few or many, or as a class when expanded; others skip it.

j_call	v_call	clone_size	d_call	cdr3_aa	cdr3_nt
TRBJ2-7	TRBV7-9	-	TRBD2	CASSLVGTSRTYEQYF	TGTGCCAGCAGCTTAGTAGGGACTAGCCGAACCTACGAGCAGTACTTC
TRBJ2-2	TRBV19	-	-	CASSKGQGSTGELFF	TGTGCCAGTAGTAAGGGGCAGGGCAGCACCGGGGAGCTGTTTTTT
TRBJ2-7	TRBV4-1	-	-	CASSQAWDAGVRGEQYF	TGCGCCAGCAGCCAGGCCTGGGACGCAGGGGTTCGGGGCGAGCAGTACTTC
TRBJ2-2	TRBV7-2	-	-	CASSLQGNTGELFF	TGTGCCAGCAGCTTACAGGGAAACACCGGGGAGCTGTTTTTT
TRBJ1-1	TRBV5-1	-	-	CASSPGQGYTEAFF	TGCGCCAGCAGCCCCGGCCAGGGATACACTGAAGCTTTCTTT
TRBJ1-4	TRBV6-5	-	TRBD1	CASSEQGQGNEKLFF	TGTGCCAGCAGCGAGCAAGGACAGGGAAACGAAAAACTGTTTTTT
TRBJ1-5	TRBV27	few	-	CASSVLGDQPQHF	TGTGCCAGCAGTGTCTTAGGTGATCAGCCCCAGCATTTT
TRBJ2-7	TRBV6-4	few	-	CASSDSTRRGRNEQYF	TGTGCCAGCAGTGATAGTACACGAAGGGGCAGGAACGAGCAGTACTTC
TRBJ1-2	TRBV14	-	-	CASSQALGRRYGYTF	TGTGCCAGCAGCCAAGCCCTGGGCAGACGGTATGGCTACACCTTC
TRBJ2-7	TRBV5-1	-	-	CASSLVGEQYF	TGCGCCAGCAGCTTGGTAGGCGAGCAGTACTTC
TRBJ2-5	TRBV9	-	TRBD2	CASSVVGGYQETQYF	TGTGCCAGCAGCGTAGTGGGGGGGTACCAAGAGACCCAGTACTTC
TRBJ2-2	TRBV7-8	-	-	CASSLEPTGELFF	TGTGCCAGCAGCTTAGAACCCACCGGGGAGCTGTTTTTT
TRBJ2-7	TRBV5-1	-	TRBD1	CASRDRGAYEQYF	TGCGCCAGCAGGGACAGGGGGGCCTACGAGCAGTACTTC
TRBJ2-5	TRBV2	-	-	CASSERVAGETQYF	TGTGCCAGCAGTGAGCGGGTTGCGGGAGAGACCCAGTACTTC
TRBJ1-1	TRBV7-8	-	TRBD1	CASSWTGVNTEAFF	TGTGCCAGCAGCTGGACAGGGGTAAACACTGAAGCTTTCTTT
TRBJ2-3	TRBV20-1	-	-	CSAPNTDTQYF	TGCAGTGCCCCGAACACAGATACGCAGTATTTT
TRBJ1-5	TRBV5-5	-	TRBD1	CASSLETGREQPQHF	TGTGCCAGCAGCTTGGAGACAGGGAGGGAGCAGCCCCAGCATTTT
TRBJ1-2	TRBV29-1	-	-	CSALRTSGYTF	TGCAGCGCTCTACGGACGTCAGGCTACACCTTC
TRBJ2-5	TRBV7-2	-	-	CASSFGDGETQYF	TGTGCCAGCAGCTTCGGCGATGGGGAGACCCAGTACTTC
TRBJ1-2	TRBV25-1	-	-	CASSDSRRWGANGYTF	TGTGCCAGCAGTGATTCCCGCCGGTGGGGGGCAAATGGCTACACCTTC
TRBJ2-7	TRBV28	-	TRBD2	CASSPQGLPYEQYF	TGTGCCAGCAGCCCCCAGGGACTACCCTACGAGCAGTACTTC
TRBJ1-1	TRBV28	few	-	CASTWTDRLNTEAFF	TGTGCCAGCACCTGGACAGACAGGTTAAACACTGAAGCTTTCTTT
TRBJ2-1	TRBV7-9	-	TRBD2	CASSRSGTSGRVTYNEQFF	TGTGCCAGCAGCAGATCCGGGACTAGCGGGAGGGTTACCTACAATGAGCAGTTCTTC
TRBJ1-2	TRBV4-3	-	TRBD1	CASSQDRGRGGYTF	TGCGCCAGCAGCCAGGACAGGGGTCGGGGTGGCTACACCTTC
TRBJ2-1	TRBV12-5	-	TRBD2	CASGLVRDGRATVDEQFF	TGTGCTAGTGGTTTGGTACGGGACGGGAGGGCCACGGTCGATGAGCAGTTCTTC